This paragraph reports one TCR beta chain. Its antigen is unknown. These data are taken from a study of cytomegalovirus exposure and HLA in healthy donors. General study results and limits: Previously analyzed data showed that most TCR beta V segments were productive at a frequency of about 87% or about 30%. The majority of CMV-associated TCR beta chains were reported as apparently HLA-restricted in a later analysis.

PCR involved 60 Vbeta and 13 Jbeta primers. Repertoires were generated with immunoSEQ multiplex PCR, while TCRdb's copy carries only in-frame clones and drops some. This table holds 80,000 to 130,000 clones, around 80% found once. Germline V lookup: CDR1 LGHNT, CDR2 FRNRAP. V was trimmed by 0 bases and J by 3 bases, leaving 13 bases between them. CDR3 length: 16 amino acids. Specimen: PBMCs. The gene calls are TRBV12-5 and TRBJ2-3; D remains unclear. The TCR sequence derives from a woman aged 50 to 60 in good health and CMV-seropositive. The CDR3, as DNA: TGTGCTAGTGGTTTGGTTCCCCTGCCTAGTACAGATACGCAGTATTTT. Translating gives CASGLVPLPSTDTQYF.